The clone carrying this T cell receptor (beta chain) was counted only a few times. Its antigen is undetermined. CDR3-region Arm-PCR and iRepertoire HTBI primers produced the TCR beta libraries. Using its own MiXCR run on the multiplex PCR reads, TCRdb lists one record per CDR3 protein. The sample contains about 200,000 distinct CDR3 sequences, around 19% of which appear only once. Trimming pared 2 bases from V and 0 bases from J, leaving 10 bases between. The CDR3 is 15 residues long. Germline lookup yields CDR1 GTSNPN and CDR2 SVGIG (reference sequence). This record belongs to a study of regulatory T cells in long-lasting Graves disease. The wider study: Patients newly diagnosed with Graves' had been on antithyroid drugs for under 3 months.

Time point described: newly diagnosed GD, antithyroid drugs for less than 3 months. There was RNA extracted from PBMCs, and the TCR library was made from it. The study, taken as a whole, reports: TCR diversity was lower in persistent than newly diagnosed Graves' disease.

These records were also assigned to another study, of T cells in Graves' hyperthyroidism and ophthalmopathy. As reported in that work: Ophthalmopathy, which appeared later, was predicted by the model a median about 6.8 months before onset.

The chain combines TRBV30 with TRBJ1-4; possibly TRBD1 for D (5 bases). The origin of this receptor is a woman in her thirties with Graves disease. The sample here was peripheral blood mononuclear cells (PBMCs), taken at new diagnosis, from a patient treated with antithyroid drugs. CDR3 DNA: TGTGCCTGGAGTCGGGACTTTGCAACTAATGAAAAACTGTTTTTT. Translating it yields CAWSRDFATNEKLFF. The full variable domain, in which reference TRBV30 and TRBJ1-4 provide the parts outside the CDR3, is SQTIHQWPATLVQPVGSPLSLECTVEGTSNPNLYWYRQAAGRGLQLLFYSVGIGQISSEVPQNLSASRPQDRQFILSSKKLLLSDSGFYLCAWSRDFATNEKLFFGSGTQLSVL.